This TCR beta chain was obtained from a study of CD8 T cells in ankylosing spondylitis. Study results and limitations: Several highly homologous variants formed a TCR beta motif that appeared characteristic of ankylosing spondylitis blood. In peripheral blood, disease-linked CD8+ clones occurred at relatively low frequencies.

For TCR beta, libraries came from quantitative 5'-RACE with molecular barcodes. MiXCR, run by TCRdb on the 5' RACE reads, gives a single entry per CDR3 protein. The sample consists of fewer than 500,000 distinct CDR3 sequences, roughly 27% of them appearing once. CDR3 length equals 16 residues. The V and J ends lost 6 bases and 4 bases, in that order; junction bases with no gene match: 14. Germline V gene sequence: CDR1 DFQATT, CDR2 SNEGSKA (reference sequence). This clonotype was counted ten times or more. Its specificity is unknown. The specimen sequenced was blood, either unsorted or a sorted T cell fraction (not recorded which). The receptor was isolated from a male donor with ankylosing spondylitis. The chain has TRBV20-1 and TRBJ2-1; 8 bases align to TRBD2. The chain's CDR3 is CSAYASGSTNYNEQFF. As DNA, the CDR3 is TGCAGTGCCTACGCTAGCGGGTCTACTAATTACAATGAGCAGTTCTTC.